The subject of this entry is one T cell receptor (beta chain). These data originate in a study of blood T cell repertoires in COVID-19. Overall study: T cells, B-cell-depleted T cells, or PBMCs supplied cDNA or gDNA.

The CDR3 is made up of 14 amino acids. Germline V gene sequence: CDR1 LNHDA, CDR2 SQIVND (reference sequence). Deletions cut 6 bases from V and 4 bases from J, with 15 bases between. Data came from immunoSEQ multiplex PCR; TCRdb stores just in-frame clones and leaves some out. The table has 400,000 to 550,000 clones, roughly 87% seen once. In assigning cohorts, the study relied on participant-reported clinical history. The clonotype comes from a woman aged 18-29 years with acute COVID-19. The source material was PBMCs or T cells enriched from blood (not recorded which). V usage is TRBV19 and J usage is TRBJ1-2, with TRBD1 as a possible D gene (6 bases). The CDR3 loop is CASSPDSLTYGYTF. The CDR3 region has the DNA TGTGCCAGTAGCCCGGACAGCCTAACCTATGGCTACACCTTC. The full variable domain, completed using reference TRBV19 and TRBJ1-2, is DGGITQSPKYLFRKEGQNVTLSCEQNLNHDAMYWYRQDPGQGLRLIYYSQIVNDFQKGDIAEGYSVSREKKESFPLTVTSAQKNPTAFYLCASSPDSLTYGYTFGSGTRLTVV.